The rows below give T cell receptor beta chains drawn from one sample of a study of radiation and T cells in renal cell carcinoma. Assay: immunoSEQ multiplex PCR; the TCRdb copy retains only in-frame clones and omits some. Of 15,000 or so clones listed, approximately 60% are singletons. This sample comprised tumor tissue, obtained from a patient whose treatment was nephrectomy without radiotherapy. The receptors stem from a man between 60 and 70 years old with renal cell carcinoma. CDR3s include the opening cysteine and the closing phenylalanine or tryptophan. The order of the fields is D gene, J gene, clone size, V gene, CDR3 DNA, CDR3 protein. The D gene is left open where the match is weak. Rows give clone size only sometimes, using once, few, many, or a class for an expanded clone.

D: TRBD1
J: TRBJ1-1
size: NA
V: TRBV30
DNA: TGTGCCTGGAACCCCCCGCATGGACAGGGGGCGGTTACTGAAGCTTTCTTT
CDR3: CAWNPPHGQGAVTEAFF

D: NA
J: TRBJ2-5
size: NA
V: TRBV25-1
DNA: TGTGCCAGCAGTGAATTAAAGGCAGGCTGGGAGACCCAGTACTTC
CDR3: CASSELKAGWETQYF

D: TRBD1
J: TRBJ1-1
size: medium-sized
V: TRBV19
DNA: TGTGCCAGTAGCAAACAGGGGGCGGTGCGGAACACTGAAGCTTTCTTT
CDR3: CASSKQGAVRNTEAFF

D: NA
J: TRBJ2-7
size: medium-sized
V: TRBV30
DNA: TGTGCCTGGAGTACACCCACGGGTCACGAGCAGTACTTC
CDR3: CAWSTPTGHEQYF

D: TRBD2
J: TRBJ2-2
size: NA
V: TRBV2
DNA: TGTGCCAGCAGTGATGGAGCGGGGGTCGGGGAGCTGTTTTTT
CDR3: CASSDGAGVGELFF

D: NA
J: TRBJ2-7
size: NA
V: TRBV28
DNA: TGTGCCAGCAGTTCGTTTTTTAGCGGCTCCTACGAGCAGTACTTC
CDR3: CASSSFFSGSYEQYF

D: NA
J: TRBJ1-4
size: NA
V: TRBV28
DNA: TGTGCCAGCAGTTTGCCTCAGGAAGGTAATGAAAAACTGTTTTTT
CDR3: CASSLPQEGNEKLFF

D: NA
J: TRBJ2-7
size: medium-sized
V: TRBV7-3
DNA: TGTGCCAGCAGCTTAAACGGAGACAGTCTTAATTCCTACGAGCAGTACTTC
CDR3: CASSLNGDSLNSYEQYF

D: NA
J: TRBJ1-2
size: NA
V: TRBV5-4
DNA: TGTGCCAGCAGCCCGGGAGGGTCCGGCTACACCTTC
CDR3: CASSPGGSGYTF

D: NA
J: TRBJ2-7
size: NA
V: TRBV25-1
DNA: TGTGCCAGTGGGCCCGGGACCTACGAGCAGTACTTC
CDR3: CASGPGTYEQYF

D: NA
J: TRBJ2-5
size: NA
V: TRBV18
DNA: TGTGCCAGCTCACCAAGGGGGCAAGAGACCCAGTACTTC
CDR3: CASSPRGQETQYF

D: TRBD1
J: TRBJ2-1
size: NA
V: TRBV19
DNA: TGTGCCAGTAGTATAGACAGGGGGTCCTACAATGAGCAGTTCTTC
CDR3: CASSIDRGSYNEQFF

D: NA
J: TRBJ2-1
size: NA
V: TRBV7-2
DNA: TGTGCCAGCAGCTCATCCTTATTTGAGCAGTTCTTC
CDR3: CASSSSLFEQFF

D: NA
J: TRBJ1-2
size: NA
V: TRBV11-3
DNA: TGTGCCAGCAGCCCCCCTCCGGCAGGTTATCCTTATAACTATGGCTACACCTTC
CDR3: CASSPPPAGYPYNYGYTF

D: TRBD2
J: TRBJ2-2
size: NA
V: TRBV9
DNA: TGTGCCAGCAGCGTAGGAGCGGGGGCCCTTTCCGGGGAGCTGTTTTTT
CDR3: CASSVGAGALSGELFF

D: NA
J: TRBJ2-7
size: NA
V: TRBV19
DNA: TGTGCCAGTAGTGCCCAAAGGGGGGCTGGCGAGCAGTACTTC
CDR3: CASSAQRGAGEQYF

D: NA
J: TRBJ2-1
size: NA
V: TRBV2
DNA: TGTGCCAGCAGCCAAGATCGGACTGTACAGTTCTTC
CDR3: CASSQDRTVQFF

D: NA
J: TRBJ1-2
size: medium-sized
V: TRBV5-6
DNA: TGTGCCAGCAGCTTTGGGGACCGACCTAATAGTGGCTACACCTTC
CDR3: CASSFGDRPNSGYTF

D: NA
J: TRBJ1-2
size: NA
V: TRBV6-4
DNA: TGTGCCAGCAGTGACGGGGAGGTGAATAACTATGGCTACACCTTC
CDR3: CASSDGEVNNYGYTF

D: TRBD2
J: TRBJ2-6
size: NA
V: TRBV25-1
DNA: TGTGCCAGCAGTGAATCGGGAGGGTCCTACTCTGGGGCCAACGTCCTGACTTTC
CDR3: CASSESGGSYSGANVLTF

D: NA
J: TRBJ1-5
size: NA
V: TRBV10-3
DNA: TGTGCCATCAGTGTCGGGGGCGCCCCAAATCAGCCCCAGCATTTT
CDR3: CAISVGGAPNQPQHF

D: TRBD1
J: TRBJ2-7
size: NA
V: TRBV6-6
DNA: TGTGCCAGCAGATCCGGGGACAGATCCTACGAGCAGTACTTC
CDR3: CASRSGDRSYEQYF

D: NA
J: TRBJ1-4
size: NA
V: TRBV15
DNA: TGTGCCACCAGCAGAGGAACCAGGGGTACTAATGAAAAACTGTTTTTT
CDR3: CATSRGTRGTNEKLFF

D: TRBD2
J: TRBJ2-5
size: NA
V: TRBV7-7
DNA: TGTGCTAGCAGCTTAAGGGTGGCGGGAGCCCTGGAGACCCAGTACTTC
CDR3: CASSLRVAGALETQYF

D: TRBD2
J: TRBJ2-1
size: NA
V: TRBV2
DNA: TGTGCCAGCAGAGTTACTAGCGGGGGGGCGAATGAGCAGTTCTTC
CDR3: CASRVTSGGANEQFF

D: NA
J: TRBJ2-1
size: NA
V: TRBV5-5
DNA: TGTGCCAGCAGCTCGGTTTACAATGAGCAGTTCTTC
CDR3: CASSSVYNEQFF

D: NA
J: TRBJ1-3
size: few
V: TRBV6-1
DNA: TGTGCCAGCAGTGAAATTGGATACGGATACACCATATATTTT
CDR3: CASSEIGYGYTIYF

D: NA
J: TRBJ2-1
size: few
V: TRBV7-2
DNA: TGTGCCAGCAGCTTAAGTCATGGAAATGAGCAGTTCTTC
CDR3: CASSLSHGNEQFF

D: NA
J: TRBJ2-5
size: few
V: TRBV9
DNA: TGTGCCAGCAGCGTTGGGGGGACACGTCAAGAGACCCAGTACTTC
CDR3: CASSVGGTRQETQYF

D: NA
J: TRBJ1-5
size: NA
V: TRBV19
DNA: TGTGCCAGTAGTATTAGTGACACTAATCAGCCCCAGCATTTT
CDR3: CASSISDTNQPQHF

D: NA
J: TRBJ1-3
size: NA
V: TRBV7-8
DNA: TGTGCCAGCAGCCCCGCGGTGGACTCTGGAAACACCATATATTTT
CDR3: CASSPAVDSGNTIYF

D: TRBD1
J: TRBJ2-1
size: few
V: TRBV11-2
DNA: TGTGCCAGCAGTCTACAACCAGGGGGTAGCTCCTACAATGAGCAGTTCTTC
CDR3: CASSLQPGGSSYNEQFF

D: TRBD2
J: TRBJ2-1
size: NA
V: TRBV5-1
DNA: TGCGCCAGCAGCTTTATGGGACTAGCGGGAGTATACAATGAGCAGTTCTTC
CDR3: CASSFMGLAGVYNEQFF

D: NA
J: TRBJ1-5
size: NA
V: TRBV2
DNA: TGTGCCAGCAGTGAACAGTTCGATGGTCGAGCCCAGCATTTT
CDR3: CASSEQFDGRAQHF

D: NA
J: TRBJ2-3
size: NA
V: TRBV9
DNA: TGTGCCAGCAGCTCCTCAGGGGGGGGCGCAGATACGCAGTATTTT
CDR3: CASSSSGGGADTQYF

D: NA
J: TRBJ2-7
size: few
V: TRBV27
DNA: TGTGCCAGCAGTCGGAAGGGAACCTCCTACGAGCAGTACTTC
CDR3: CASSRKGTSYEQYF

D: NA
J: TRBJ1-5
size: few
V: TRBV5-5
DNA: TGTGCCAGCAGCCCACCTGGGATTTTGCCCCAGCATTTT
CDR3: CASSPPGILPQHF

D: NA
J: TRBJ2-3
size: few
V: TRBV9
DNA: TGTGCCAGCAGCGCGGAAGGAGGCACAGATACGCAGTATTTT
CDR3: CASSAEGGTDTQYF

D: NA
J: TRBJ2-1
size: NA
V: TRBV29-1
DNA: TGCAGCGTCCCTGGGGGGCAGAGCTGGGGCAATGAGCAGTTCTTC
CDR3: CSVPGGQSWGNEQFF

D: NA
J: TRBJ2-1
size: few
V: TRBV11-3
DNA: TGTGCCAGCAGCTTATCCCCGGACTCGTACAATGAGCAGTTCTTC
CDR3: CASSLSPDSYNEQFF

D: NA
J: TRBJ1-2
size: NA
V: TRBV28
DNA: TGTGCCAGTACAGGGACCTATGGCTACACCTTC
CDR3: CASTGTYGYTF

D: NA
J: TRBJ2-5
size: NA
V: TRBV11-2
DNA: TGTGCCAGCAGTTTTAGACCTCAAGAGACCCAGTACTTC
CDR3: CASSFRPQETQYF

D: NA
J: TRBJ2-2
size: NA
V: TRBV29-1
DNA: TGCAGCGTCATGGTTCAGAACACCGGGGAGCTGTTTTTT
CDR3: CSVMVQNTGELFF

D: NA
J: TRBJ2-7
size: NA
V: TRBV2
DNA: TGTGCCAGCAGGTCCCAGGGGGGACCCTACGAGCAGTACTTC
CDR3: CASRSQGGPYEQYF

D: TRBD2
J: TRBJ2-5
size: NA
V: TRBV5-6
DNA: TGTGCCAGCAGCCGGACTAGCGTAGAGACCCAGTACTTC
CDR3: CASSRTSVETQYF

D: NA
J: TRBJ1-4
size: NA
V: TRBV6-1
DNA: TGTGCCAGCAGTCTGGACAGTGGGACTAAAAAACTGTTTTTT
CDR3: CASSLDSGTKKLFF

D: NA
J: TRBJ2-7
size: NA
V: TRBV23-1
DNA: TGCGCCAGCAGTCAAGGGACGGGGACCTACGAGCAGTACTTC
CDR3: CASSQGTGTYEQYF

D: NA
J: TRBJ2-7
size: few
V: TRBV28
DNA: TGTGCCAGCAGACTCATAGGGACTCAGGGATACGAGCAGTACTTC
CDR3: CASRLIGTQGYEQYF

D: NA
J: TRBJ1-1
size: NA
V: TRBV7-9
DNA: TGTGCCAGCAGCCTCACAGGGCAGGTGACTGAAGCTTTCTTT
CDR3: CASSLTGQVTEAFF

D: TRBD1
J: TRBJ2-7
size: NA
V: TRBV19
DNA: TGTGCCAGTAGTATCCGGGACAGGGGCCACGAGCAGTACTTC
CDR3: CASSIRDRGHEQYF

D: TRBD2
J: TRBJ2-3
size: NA
V: TRBV5-1
DNA: TGCGCCAGCAGGGAGGGACTAGCGGTTACAGATACGCAGTATTTT
CDR3: CASREGLAVTDTQYF

D: NA
J: TRBJ2-3
size: NA
V: TRBV9
DNA: TGTGCCAGCACCCGAGCTGGGGGGTCAGATACGCAGTATTTT
CDR3: CASTRAGGSDTQYF

D: TRBD1
J: TRBJ2-2
size: NA
V: TRBV19
DNA: TGTGCCAGTATCCCCAAAGGGGGCTCCGGGGAGCTGTTTTTT
CDR3: CASIPKGGSGELFF

D: NA
J: TRBJ2-3
size: NA
V: TRBV28
DNA: TGTGCCAGCAGTCCCTGGACTTCGCCCGCAGATACGCAGTATTTT
CDR3: CASSPWTSPADTQYF

D: TRBD2
J: TRBJ2-3
size: once
V: TRBV6-5
DNA: TGTGCCAGCAGTTACACTTCTAGCGGACTCACAGATACGCAGTATTTT
CDR3: CASSYTSSGLTDTQYF